Given below is one T cell receptor beta chain in context. The sample comes from a study of OX40 agonist ivuxolimab in advanced cancers. Systemic immunosuppression or autoimmune disease history was grounds to exclude patients. With V trimmed by 4 bases and J by 0 bases, 5 bases remained unmatched. The CDR3 covers 16 residues. The germline V gene encodes CDR1 LNHDA and CDR2 SQIVND (reference sequence). Measured with immunoSEQ multiplex PCR; TCRdb has only the in-frame clones, and not every one. The sample has over 55,000 clones, roughly nine tenths seen once. The source material was CD4+ or CD8+ T cells sorted from blood, sampled in a trial of the OX40 agonist ivuxolimab. This clonotype was obtained from an adult with an advanced solid tumor such as melanoma, head and neck, liver or kidney cancer. This rearrangement joins TRBV19 to TRBJ2-1, with 8 positions matching TRBD2. The CDR3 DNA sequence: TGTGCCAGTAGTACCCGGGGGGGTGGCTCCTACAATGAGCAGTTCTTC. Translating gives CASSTRGGGSYNEQFF.